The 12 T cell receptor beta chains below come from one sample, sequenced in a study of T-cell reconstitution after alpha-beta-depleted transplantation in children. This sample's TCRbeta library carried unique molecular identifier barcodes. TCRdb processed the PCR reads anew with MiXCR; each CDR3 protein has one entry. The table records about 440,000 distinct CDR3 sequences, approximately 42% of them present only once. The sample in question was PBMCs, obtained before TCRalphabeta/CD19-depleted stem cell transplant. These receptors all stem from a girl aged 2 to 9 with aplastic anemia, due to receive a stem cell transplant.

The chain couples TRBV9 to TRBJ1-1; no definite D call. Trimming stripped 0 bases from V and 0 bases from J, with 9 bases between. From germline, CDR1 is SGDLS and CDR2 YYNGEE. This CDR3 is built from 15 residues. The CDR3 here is CASSVGTGLNTEAFF. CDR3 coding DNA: TGTGCCAGCAGCGTAGGGACGGGATTGAACACTGAAGCTTTCTTT.

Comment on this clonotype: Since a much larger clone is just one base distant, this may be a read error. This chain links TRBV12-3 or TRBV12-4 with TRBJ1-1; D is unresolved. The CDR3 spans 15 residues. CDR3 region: CASSFSGARNTQAFF. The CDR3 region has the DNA TGTGCCAGCAGTTTTTCAGGAGCCCGAAACACTCAAGCTTTCTTT.

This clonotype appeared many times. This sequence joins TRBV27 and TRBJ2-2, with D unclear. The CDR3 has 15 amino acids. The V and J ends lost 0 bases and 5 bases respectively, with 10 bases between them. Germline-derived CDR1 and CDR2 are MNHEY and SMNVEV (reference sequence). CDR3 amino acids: CASSLSPSGTGELFF. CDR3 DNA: TGTGCCAGCAGTTTATCGCCATCGGGTACCGGGGAGCTGTTTTTT.

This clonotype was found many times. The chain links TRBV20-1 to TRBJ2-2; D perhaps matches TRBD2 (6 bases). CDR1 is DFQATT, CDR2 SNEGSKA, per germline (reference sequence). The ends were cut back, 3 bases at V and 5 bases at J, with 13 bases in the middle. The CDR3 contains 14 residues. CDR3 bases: TGCAGTGCTAGGGGGCTAGCGAGAACCGGGGAGCTGTTTTTT. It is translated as CSARGLARTGELFF.

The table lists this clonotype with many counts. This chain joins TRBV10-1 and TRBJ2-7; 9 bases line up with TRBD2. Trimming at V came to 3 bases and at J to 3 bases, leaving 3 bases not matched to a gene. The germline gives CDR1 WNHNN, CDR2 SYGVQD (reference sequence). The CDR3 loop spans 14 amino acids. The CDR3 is CASSERREGYEQYF. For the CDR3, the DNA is TGCGCCAGCAGTGAAAGGCGGGAGGGCTACGAGCAGTACTTC.

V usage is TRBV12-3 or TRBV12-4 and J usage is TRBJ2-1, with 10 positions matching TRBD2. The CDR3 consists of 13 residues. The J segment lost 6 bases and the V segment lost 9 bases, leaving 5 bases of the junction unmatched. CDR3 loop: CASASGSRNEQFF. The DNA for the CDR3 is TGTGCCAGTGCTAGCGGGAGCCGCAATGAGCAGTTCTTC.

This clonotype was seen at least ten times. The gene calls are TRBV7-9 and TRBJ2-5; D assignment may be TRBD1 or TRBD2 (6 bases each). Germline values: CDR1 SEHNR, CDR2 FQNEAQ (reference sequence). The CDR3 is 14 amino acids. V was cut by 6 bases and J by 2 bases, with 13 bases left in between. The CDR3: CASSPTGRQETQYF. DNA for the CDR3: TGTGCCAGCAGTCCTACAGGGAGGCAAGAGACCCAGTACTTC.

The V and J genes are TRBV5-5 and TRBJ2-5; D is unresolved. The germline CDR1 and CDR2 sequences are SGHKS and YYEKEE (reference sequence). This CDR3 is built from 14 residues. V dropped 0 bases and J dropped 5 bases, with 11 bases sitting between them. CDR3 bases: TGTGCCAGCAGCTTGGAGGCTACCGAGGAGACCCAGTACTTC. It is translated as CASSLEATEETQYF.

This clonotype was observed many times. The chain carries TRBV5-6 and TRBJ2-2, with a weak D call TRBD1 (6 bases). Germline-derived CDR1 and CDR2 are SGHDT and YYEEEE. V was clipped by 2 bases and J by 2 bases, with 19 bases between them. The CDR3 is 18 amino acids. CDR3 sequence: CASSLTGWGQYNTGELFF. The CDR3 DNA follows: TGTGCCAGCAGCTTAACTGGCTGGGGGCAGTATAACACCGGGGAGCTGTTTTTT.

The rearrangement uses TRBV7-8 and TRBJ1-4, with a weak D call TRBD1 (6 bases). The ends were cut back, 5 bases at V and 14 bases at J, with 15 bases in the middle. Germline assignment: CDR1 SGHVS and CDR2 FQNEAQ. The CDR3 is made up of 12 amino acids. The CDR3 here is CASSAHRAKLFF. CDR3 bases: TGTGCCAGCAGCGCCCACAGGGCTAAGCTGTTTTTT. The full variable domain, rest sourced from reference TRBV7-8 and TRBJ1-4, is GAGVSQSPRYKVAKRGQDVALRCDPISGHVSLFWYQQALGQGPEFLTYFQNEAQLDKSGLPSDRFFAERPEGSVSTLKIQRTQQEDSAVYLCASSAHRAKLFFGSGTQLSVL.

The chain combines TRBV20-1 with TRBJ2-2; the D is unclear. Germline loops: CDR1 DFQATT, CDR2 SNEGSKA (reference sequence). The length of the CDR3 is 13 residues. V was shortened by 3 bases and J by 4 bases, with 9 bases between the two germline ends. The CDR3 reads CSASLRSTGELFF. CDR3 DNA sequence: TGCAGTGCTAGTCTCCGTTCCACCGGGGAGCTGTTTTTT.

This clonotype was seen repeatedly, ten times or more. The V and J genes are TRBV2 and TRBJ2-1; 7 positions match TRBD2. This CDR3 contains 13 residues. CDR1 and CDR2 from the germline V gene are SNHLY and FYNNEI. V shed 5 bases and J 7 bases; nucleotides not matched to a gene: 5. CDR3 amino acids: CASSRTRDNEQFF. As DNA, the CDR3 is TGTGCCAGCAGTCGGACTAGAGATAATGAGCAGTTCTTC.